This T cell receptor (beta chain) was found in a study of T cells after yellow fever vaccination (dated by TCRdb to about 2019). Describing the broader study: The SMART-Seq v4 Ultra Low Input RNA kit was used to prepare libraries from fractions with low cell numbers. Bulk TCR alpha and beta repertoires were sequenced longitudinally to track T-cell clones before and after primary and booster YFV17D yellow fever vaccination. Two healthy male donors made up the cohort, one aged 18 to 29 years and the other aged 30 to 40 years. Bulk PBMC replicates and cell subsets were isolated from blood drawn at multiple timepoints before and after both primary and secondary immunization.

Sample treatment or condition, as interpreted from the label and publication: live attenuated yellow fever vaccine strain. At every blood-draw timepoint, two biological replicates of bulk PBMCs were collected. PBMCs were isolated from peripheral blood using a standard Ficoll-Paque protocol. TriZol was used to extract RNA from bulk PBMCs, CD4 and CD8 fractions, and dextramer-positive and dextramer-negative fractions. About this clonotype itself: Its antigen is not yet known. Base qualities are not recorded, but no much larger clone differs from it by a single base.

Beyond this particular receptor, the publication reports: Only a couple of donors were included in the study, so the extent to which the findings can be generalized is limited. The secondary T-cell response was weaker than the primary response but faster, peaking on day 5 instead of day 15. Because abundant contaminating clonotypes from the bulk population could be contained in FACS-sorted repertoires, computational filtering was required. A small share of clonotypes was detected in both CD4 and CD8 compartments, with the overlap likely arising from convergent recombination. Most clones expanded after primary vaccination were re-detected after the booster (almost 98% of CD4 and more than 70% of CD8), suggesting broad memory maintenance.

TCR cDNA was synthesized by 5'RACE template switching, through which a universal primer site and unique molecular identifiers were introduced. Priming of cDNA synthesis was performed from both the TCR alpha and TCR beta constant segments. Library amplification involved two PCR steps, and the second step added sample barcodes and sequencing adapters. Libraries were sequenced on Illumina HiSeq 2500 (2x100 bp) or NovaSeq (2x150 bp). As for the original processing: Demultiplexing of reads and collapsing into UMI consensus sequences were performed with MIGEC, and V(D)J alignment was carried out with MiXCR. Clonotypes responding to the vaccine were identified with edgeR on replicate PBMC samples, with the criteria of FDR below 0.01 and a log2 fold change above 5 up to day 15. Bulk clonotypes were assigned CD4 or CD8 identity according to which sequenced CD4 or CD8 repertoire held them at higher abundance. The raw public data were reprocessed by TCRdb itself: fastp quality trimming at Q25, MiXCR clonotype calling, in-frame beta chains only. Under each unique CDR3 protein, matching rows form one entry showing the most common genes and DNA. It is TCRdb's table, rather than the study itself, that gives the V and J calls and clone size. Across this sample there are approximately 610,000 distinct CDR3 sequences, with around 16% seen only once. The biggest ten clones account for about 18% of the sample.

As encoded in the germline V gene, CDR1 is LGHNA while CDR2 is YNFKEQ. The trim is 3 bases for V and 4 bases for J, with a gap of 12 bases between the germline ends. The CDR3 runs 14 residues from the cysteine to the phenylalanine. The only DNA kept is the CDR3, 42 bases in frame from the first base. This TCR came from a man aged 18 to 30 who received the YFV17D yellow fever vaccine. Recombination joined TRBV4-2 with TRBJ1-2, with no confidently assigned D gene. Material: PBMCs, obtained less than 6 days after the first yellow fever vaccination. Read as DNA, the sequence is TGTGCCAGCAGCCAGACGGAAATGGGCTATGGCTACACCTTC. It encodes CASSQTEMGYGYTF.